The text below deals with one TCR beta chain. The J segment lost 5 bases and the V segment lost 3 bases, leaving 16 bases of the junction unmatched. CDR1 LNHNV and CDR2 YYDKDF come from the germline V gene (reference sequence). The CDR3 is made up of 19 amino acids. The data were obtained in a study of early stage breast cancer tumors. TCRdb's copy holds only in-frame clones and misses some; the assay was immunoSEQ multiplex PCR. The data show around 53,000 clones, about 90% seen once. The source of this sequence is a person aged 65 to 85 with breast cancer. Input material: blood. The chain uses TRBV15 and TRBJ1-2; 12 bases are a match to TRBD1. The CDR3 loop reads CATSRTRPGTGGAEYGYTF. DNA for the CDR3: TGTGCCACCAGCAGGACCCGTCCCGGGACAGGGGGCGCGGAGTATGGCTACACCTTC.